This T cell receptor beta chain is from a study of T cells in Graves' hyperthyroidism and ophthalmopathy. Amplification targeted TCR beta CDR3 regions from RNA transcripts. First-round RT-PCR targeting the TCR CDR3 was performed with the HTBI primer set. TCRdb passed the multiplex PCR reads through MiXCR, listing each CDR3 protein once. The repertoire includes hundreds of thousands of distinct CDR3 sequences, roughly 15% of them detected once, and 3.5% to 4.5% sits in the top ten. This clonotype was seen at least ten times. The CDR3 is 13 residues long. Looked up from germline, CDR1 is DFQATT and CDR2 is SNEGSKA (reference sequence). V lost 3 bases and J 2 bases, leaving 10 bases between the germline ends. A NOSPECS grade of at least 4, a Clinical Activity Score of at least 3 and duration under 3 months were recorded in ophthalmopathy patients. Diagnoses rested on clinical symptoms, serum thyroxine and TRAb, thyroid ultrasound and orbital computed tomography.

V is TRBV20-1 and J is TRBJ1-1, with D uncertain. Sequencing was done on a sample of blood. The clonotype was recovered from a middle-aged woman with Graves' ophthalmopathy. DNA for the CDR3: TGCAGTGCTAGCCAGCCAGGCAACACTGAAGCTTTCTTT. This encodes CSASQPGNTEAFF.